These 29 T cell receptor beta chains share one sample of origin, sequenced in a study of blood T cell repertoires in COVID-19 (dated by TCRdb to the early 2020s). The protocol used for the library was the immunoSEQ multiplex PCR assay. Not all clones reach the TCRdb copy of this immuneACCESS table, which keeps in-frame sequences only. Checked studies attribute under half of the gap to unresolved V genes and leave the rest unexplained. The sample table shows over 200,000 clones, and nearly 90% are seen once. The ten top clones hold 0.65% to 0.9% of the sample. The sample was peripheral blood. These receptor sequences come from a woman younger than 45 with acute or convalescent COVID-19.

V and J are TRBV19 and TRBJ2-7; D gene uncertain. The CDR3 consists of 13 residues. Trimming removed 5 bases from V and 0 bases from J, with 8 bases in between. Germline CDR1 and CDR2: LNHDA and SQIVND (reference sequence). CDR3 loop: CASSRTPSYEQYF. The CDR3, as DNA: TGTGCCAGTAGTCGAACACCCTCCTACGAGCAGTACTTC. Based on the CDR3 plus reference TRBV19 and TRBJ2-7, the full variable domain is DGGITQSPKYLFRKEGQNVTLSCEQNLNHDAMYWYRQDPGQGLRLIYYSQIVNDFQKGDIAEGYSVSREKKESFPLTVTSAQKNPTAFYLCASSRTPSYEQYFGPGTRLTVT.

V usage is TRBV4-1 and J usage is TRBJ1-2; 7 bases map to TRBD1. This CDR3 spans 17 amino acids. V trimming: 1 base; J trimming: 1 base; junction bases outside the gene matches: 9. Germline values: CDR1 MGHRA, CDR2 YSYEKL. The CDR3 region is CASSQVPGQALNYGYTF. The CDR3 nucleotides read TGCGCCAGCAGCCAAGTACCCGGACAGGCTCTTAACTATGGCTACACCTTC.

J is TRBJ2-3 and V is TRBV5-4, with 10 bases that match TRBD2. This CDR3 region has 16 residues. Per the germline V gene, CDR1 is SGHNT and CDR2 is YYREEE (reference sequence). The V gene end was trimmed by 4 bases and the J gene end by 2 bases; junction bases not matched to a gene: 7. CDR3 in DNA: TGTGCCAGCAGCCCGCGGACTAGCGGAACCACAGATACGCAGTATTTT. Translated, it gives CASSPRTSGTTDTQYF.

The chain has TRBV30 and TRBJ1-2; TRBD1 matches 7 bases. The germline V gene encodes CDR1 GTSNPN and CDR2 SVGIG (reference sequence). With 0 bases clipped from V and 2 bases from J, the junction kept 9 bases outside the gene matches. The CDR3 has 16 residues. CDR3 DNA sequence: TGTGCCTGGAGTGTAATTCAACAGACAGGGAACTATGGCTACACCTTC. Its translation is CAWSVIQQTGNYGYTF. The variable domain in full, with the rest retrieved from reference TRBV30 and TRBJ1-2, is SQTIHQWPATLVQPVGSPLSLECTVEGTSNPNLYWYRQAAGRGLQLLFYSVGIGQISSEVPQNLSASRPQDRQFILSSKKLLLSDSGFYLCAWSVIQQTGNYGYTFGSGTRLTVV.

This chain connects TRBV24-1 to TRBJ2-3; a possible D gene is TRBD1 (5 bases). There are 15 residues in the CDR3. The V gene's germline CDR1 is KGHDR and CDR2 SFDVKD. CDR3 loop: CAGDYGRPFTDTQYF. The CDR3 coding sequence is TGTGCAGGGGATTACGGCAGACCATTCACAGATACGCAGTATTTT.

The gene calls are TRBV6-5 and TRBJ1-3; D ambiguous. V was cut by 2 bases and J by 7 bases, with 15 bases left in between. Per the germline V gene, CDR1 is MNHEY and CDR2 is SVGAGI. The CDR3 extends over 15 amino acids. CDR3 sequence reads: CASSYKTPPGNTIYF. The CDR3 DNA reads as TGTGCCAGCAGTTACAAGACACCTCCGGGGAACACCATATATTTT.

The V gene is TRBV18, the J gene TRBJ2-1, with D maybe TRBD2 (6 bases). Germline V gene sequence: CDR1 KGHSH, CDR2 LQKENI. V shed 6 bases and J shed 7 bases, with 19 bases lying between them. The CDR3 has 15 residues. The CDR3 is CASSRTPEGLNEQFF. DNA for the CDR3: TGTGCCAGCTCTCGCACCCCGGAGGGCCTTAATGAGCAGTTCTTC.

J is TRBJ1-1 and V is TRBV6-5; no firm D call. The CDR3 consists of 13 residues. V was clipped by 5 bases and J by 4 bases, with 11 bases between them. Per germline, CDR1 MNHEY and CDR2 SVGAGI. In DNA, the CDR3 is TGTGCCAGCAGTCACCCCGGGAGCACTGAAGCTTTCTTT. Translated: CASSHPGSTEAFF.

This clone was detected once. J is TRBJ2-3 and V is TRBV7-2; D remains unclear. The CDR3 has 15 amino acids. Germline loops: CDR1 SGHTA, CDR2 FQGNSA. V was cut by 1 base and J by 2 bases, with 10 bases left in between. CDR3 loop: CASSLDPGSTDTQYF. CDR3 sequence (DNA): TGTGCCAGCAGCTTAGACCCAGGTTCCACAGATACGCAGTATTTT.

CDR3 region: CSVKWSTAATEAFF. The CDR3 coding sequence is TGCAGCGTTAAATGGTCCACGGCGGCCACTGAAGCTTTCTTT. This sequence joins TRBV29-1 and TRBJ1-1; the D is unclear. Germline lookup yields CDR1 SQVTM and CDR2 ANQGSEA. The CDR3 consists of 14 residues. Trimming shortened V by 5 bases and J by 4 bases, and 17 bases separated the two germline ends.

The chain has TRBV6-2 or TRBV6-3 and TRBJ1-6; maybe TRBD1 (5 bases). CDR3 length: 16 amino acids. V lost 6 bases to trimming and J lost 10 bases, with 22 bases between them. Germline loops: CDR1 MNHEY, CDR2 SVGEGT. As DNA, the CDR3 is TGTGCCAGCAGCCGCCGTGGCAGCACAAGGGGATCACCCCTCCACTTT. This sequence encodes CASSRRGSTRGSPLHF.

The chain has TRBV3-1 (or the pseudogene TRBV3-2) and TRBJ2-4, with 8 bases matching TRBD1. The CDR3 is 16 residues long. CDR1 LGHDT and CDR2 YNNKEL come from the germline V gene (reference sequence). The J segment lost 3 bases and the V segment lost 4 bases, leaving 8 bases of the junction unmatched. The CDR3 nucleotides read TGTGCCAGCAGCCGCGGACAGGGCAGTGACAAAAACATTCAGTACTTC. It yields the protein CASSRGQGSDKNIQYF.

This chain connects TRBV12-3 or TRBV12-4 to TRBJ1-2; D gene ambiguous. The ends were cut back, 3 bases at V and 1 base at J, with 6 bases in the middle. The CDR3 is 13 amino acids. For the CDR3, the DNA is TGTGCCAGCAGTTTGAAGCTTAACTATGGCTACACCTTC. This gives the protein CASSLKLNYGYTF.

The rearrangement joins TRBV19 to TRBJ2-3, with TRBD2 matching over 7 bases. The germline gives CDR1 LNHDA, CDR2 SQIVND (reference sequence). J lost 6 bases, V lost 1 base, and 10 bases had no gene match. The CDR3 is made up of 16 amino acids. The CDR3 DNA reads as TGTGCCAGTAGTATAGCCGTGACTAGCCTATGGGATACGCAGTATTTT. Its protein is CASSIAVTSLWDTQYF.

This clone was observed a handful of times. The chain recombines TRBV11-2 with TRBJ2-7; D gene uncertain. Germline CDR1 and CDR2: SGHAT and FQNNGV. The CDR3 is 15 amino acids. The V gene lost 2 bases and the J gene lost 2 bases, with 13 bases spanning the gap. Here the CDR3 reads CASSLMGAVAYEQYF. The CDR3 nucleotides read TGTGCCAGCAGCTTAATGGGTGCGGTAGCCTACGAGCAGTACTTC.

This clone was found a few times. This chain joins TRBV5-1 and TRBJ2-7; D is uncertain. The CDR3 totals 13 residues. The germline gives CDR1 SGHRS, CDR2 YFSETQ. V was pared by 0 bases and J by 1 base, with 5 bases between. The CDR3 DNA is TGCGCCAGCAGCTTGGGGCGGTCCTACGAGCAGTACTTC. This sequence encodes CASSLGRSYEQYF. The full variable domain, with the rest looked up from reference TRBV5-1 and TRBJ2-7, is KAGVTQTPRYLIKTRGQQVTLSCSPISGHRSVSWYQQTPGQGLQFLFEYFSETQRNKGNFPGRFSGRQFSNSRSEMNVSTLELGDSALYLCASSLGRSYEQYFGPGTRLTVT.

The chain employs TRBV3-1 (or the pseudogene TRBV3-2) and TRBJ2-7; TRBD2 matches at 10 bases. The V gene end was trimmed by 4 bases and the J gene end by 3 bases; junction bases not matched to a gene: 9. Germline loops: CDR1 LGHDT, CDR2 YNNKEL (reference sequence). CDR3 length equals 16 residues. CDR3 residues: CASSRASSGSYYEQYF. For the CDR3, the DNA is TGTGCCAGCAGCCGAGCATCTAGCGGGAGTTACTACGAGCAGTACTTC.

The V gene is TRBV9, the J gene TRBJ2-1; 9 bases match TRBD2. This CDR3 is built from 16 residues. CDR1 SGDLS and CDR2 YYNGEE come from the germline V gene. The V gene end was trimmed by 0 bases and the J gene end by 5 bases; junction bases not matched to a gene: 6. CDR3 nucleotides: TGTGCCAGCAGCGTAGGGCTAGCGGGAATCAACAATGAGCAGTTCTTC. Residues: CASSVGLAGINNEQFF.

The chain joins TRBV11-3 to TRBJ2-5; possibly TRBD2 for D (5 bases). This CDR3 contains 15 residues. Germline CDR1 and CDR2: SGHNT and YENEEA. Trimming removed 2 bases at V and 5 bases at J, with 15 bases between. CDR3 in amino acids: CASSLRGSPRETQYF. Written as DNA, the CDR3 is TGTGCCAGCAGCTTACGGGGTTCCCCCCGGGAGACCCAGTACTTC.

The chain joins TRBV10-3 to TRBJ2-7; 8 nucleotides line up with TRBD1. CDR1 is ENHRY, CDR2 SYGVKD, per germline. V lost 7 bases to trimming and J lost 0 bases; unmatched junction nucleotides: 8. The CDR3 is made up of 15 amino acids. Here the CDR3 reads CAITPGQVSSYEQYF. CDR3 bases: TGTGCCATCACGCCGGGACAGGTTTCCTCCTACGAGCAGTACTTC.

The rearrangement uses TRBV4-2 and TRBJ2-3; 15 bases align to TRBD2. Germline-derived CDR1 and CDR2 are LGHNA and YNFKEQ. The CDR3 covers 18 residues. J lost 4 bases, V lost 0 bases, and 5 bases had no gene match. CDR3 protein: CASSQEGTSGRLSDTQYF. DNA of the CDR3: TGTGCCAGCAGCCAAGAAGGGACTAGCGGGAGGTTGTCAGATACGCAGTATTTT.

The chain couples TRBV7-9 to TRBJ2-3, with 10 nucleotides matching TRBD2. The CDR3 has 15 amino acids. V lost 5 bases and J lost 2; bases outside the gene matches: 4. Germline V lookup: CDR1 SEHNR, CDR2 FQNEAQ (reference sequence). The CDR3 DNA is TGTGCCAGCAGCCTGACTAGCGGGTACACAGATACGCAGTATTTT. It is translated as CASSLTSGYTDTQYF.

The CDR3 sequence: CATSSPGGRGEKLFF. The CDR3 DNA is TGTGCCACCAGTTCCCCGGGAGGTCGGGGGGAAAAACTGTTTTTT. The rearrangement joins TRBV24-1 to TRBJ1-4, with D perhaps matching TRBD1 (5 bases). CDR1 is KGHDR, CDR2 SFDVKD, per germline. The V end lost 6 bases, the J end lost 8 bases, and 18 bases lay between the germline ends. The CDR3 is 15 residues long.

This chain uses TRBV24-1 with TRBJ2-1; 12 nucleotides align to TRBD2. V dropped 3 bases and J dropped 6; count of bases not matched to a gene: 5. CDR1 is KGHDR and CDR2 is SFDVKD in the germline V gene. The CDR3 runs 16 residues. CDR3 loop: CATSDMPSGRVNEQFF. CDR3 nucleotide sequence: TGTGCCACCAGTGATATGCCTAGCGGGAGGGTCAATGAGCAGTTCTTC.

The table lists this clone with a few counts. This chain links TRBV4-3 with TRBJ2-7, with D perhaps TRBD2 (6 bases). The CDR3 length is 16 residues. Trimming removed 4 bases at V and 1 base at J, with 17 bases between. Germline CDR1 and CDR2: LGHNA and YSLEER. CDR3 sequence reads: CASSLTRAGPSYEQYF. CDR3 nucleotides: TGCGCCAGCAGCCTTACTCGGGCGGGGCCTTCCTACGAGCAGTACTTC.

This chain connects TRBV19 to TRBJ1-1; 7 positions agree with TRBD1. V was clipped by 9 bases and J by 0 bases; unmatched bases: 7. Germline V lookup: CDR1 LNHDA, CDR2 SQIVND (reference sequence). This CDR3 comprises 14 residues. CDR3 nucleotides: TGTGCCAGCTCTCTGGGACAGTTGAACACTGAAGCTTTCTTT. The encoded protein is CASSLGQLNTEAFF. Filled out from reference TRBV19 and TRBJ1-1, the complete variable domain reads DGGITQSPKYLFRKEGQNVTLSCEQNLNHDAMYWYRQDPGQGLRLIYYSQIVNDFQKGDIAEGYSVSREKKESFPLTVTSAQKNPTAFYLCASSLGQLNTEAFFGQGTRLTVV.

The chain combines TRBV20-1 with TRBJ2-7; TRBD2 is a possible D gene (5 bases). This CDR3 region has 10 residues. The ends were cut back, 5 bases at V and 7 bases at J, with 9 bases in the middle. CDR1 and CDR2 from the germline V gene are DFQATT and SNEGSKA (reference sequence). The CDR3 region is CSAGRLEQYF. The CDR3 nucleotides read TGCAGTGCTGGTCGACTAGAGCAGTACTTC.

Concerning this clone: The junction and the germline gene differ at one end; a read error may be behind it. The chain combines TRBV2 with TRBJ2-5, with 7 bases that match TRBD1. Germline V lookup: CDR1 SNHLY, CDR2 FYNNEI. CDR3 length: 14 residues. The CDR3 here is CASNRGGAQQTQYF. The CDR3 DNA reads TGTGCCAGCAACAGGGGTGGGGCCCAACAGACCCAGTACTTC.

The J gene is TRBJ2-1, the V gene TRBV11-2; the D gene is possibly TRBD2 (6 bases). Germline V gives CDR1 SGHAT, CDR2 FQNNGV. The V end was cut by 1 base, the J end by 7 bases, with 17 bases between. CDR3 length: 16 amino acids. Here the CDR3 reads CASSLASGSIVNEQFF. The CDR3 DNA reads TGTGCCAGCAGCTTAGCGTCCGGGAGCATTGTAAATGAGCAGTTCTTC.